The rows below give T cell receptor beta chains drawn from one sample of a study of T cell changes during pregnancy in multiple sclerosis. Method: immunoSEQ multiplex PCR; TCRdb's copy keeps in-frame clones and lacks some. The sample consists of some 54,000 clones, 90% to 95% of them appearing once. The material sequenced was peripheral blood, taken after pregnancy. Receptors originate from a female donor with multiple sclerosis, enrolled in a pregnancy study. The CDR3 runs from the conserved cysteine through the conserved F or W. Fields, in order: CDR3 protein, CDR3 DNA, D gene, V gene, clone size, J gene. The D gene is left open where the match is weak. A clone size is listed for some rows: how often the clone was seen (once, few, many), or a class if it is expanded.

CASSQDPAAGDDGDTQYF TGCGCCAGCAGCCAAGATCCCGCAGCGGGAGATGATGGAGATACGCAGTATTTT TRBD2 TRBV4-1 NA TRBJ2-3
CASSPRQGTLDTQYF TGTGCCAGCTCACCTCGACAGGGGACGTTAGATACGCAGTATTTT TRBD1 TRBV18 NA TRBJ2-3
CAGNGRAGLRNIQYF TGTGCCGGCAATGGCAGAGCGGGATTACGAAACATTCAGTACTTC TRBD2 TRBV30 NA TRBJ2-4
CASSFSGTVNTGELFF TGTGCCAGCAGCTTCTCCGGGACAGTAAACACCGGGGAGCTGTTTTTT TRBD1 TRBV7-9 NA TRBJ2-2
CASSSRPGLAGILNLNEQFF TGTGCCAGCAGTTCAAGGCCGGGACTAGCGGGCATACTAAACCTGAATGAGCAGTTCTTC TRBD2 TRBV27 NA TRBJ2-1
CASSALGPGLAGVKRGNEQFF TGTGCCAGCAGCGCCCTTGGACCGGGACTAGCGGGAGTTAAAAGAGGGAATGAGCAGTTCTTC TRBD2 TRBV7-3 NA TRBJ2-1
CAWSMGGDSEQFF TGTGCCTGGAGTATGGGAGGGGATAGTGAGCAGTTCTTC TRBD2 TRBV30 NA TRBJ2-1
CASSTTGGRGYF TGTGCCAGCAGTACTACAGGGGGTAGAGGGTACTTC TRBD1 TRBV2 NA TRBJ2-7
CASSVDLAVSKQYF TGTGCCAGCAGCGTAGACTTAGCCGTTTCCAAGCAGTACTTC NA TRBV9 NA TRBJ2-7
CASSVVSGMGWGNEQFF TGTGCCAGCAGCGTAGTTAGCGGGATGGGTTGGGGCAATGAGCAGTTCTTC TRBD2 TRBV9 NA TRBJ2-1
CASSIYLAGDQETQYF TGTGCCAGTAGTATTTACCTAGCGGGGGATCAAGAGACCCAGTACTTC TRBD2 TRBV19 NA TRBJ2-5
CASSPETAYGYTF TGTGCCAGCTCACCCGAGACAGCCTATGGCTACACCTTC NA TRBV18 NA TRBJ1-2
CASSLRTSGNLDTQYF TGTGCCAGCAGCCTCCGGACTAGCGGGAATTTAGATACGCAGTATTTT TRBD2 TRBV7-2 NA TRBJ2-3
CASSWPIAGGSSYNEQFF TGTGCCAGCAGCTGGCCGATAGCGGGAGGATCCTCCTACAATGAGCAGTTCTTC TRBD2 TRBV7-2 NA TRBJ2-1
CASSQGGLAVWNEQFF TGCGCCAGCAGCCAAGGGGGACTAGCGGTATGGAATGAGCAGTTCTTC TRBD2 TRBV4-3 NA TRBJ2-1
CASSSRGHGYTF TGTGCCAGCAGTTCCAGGGGGCATGGCTACACCTTC TRBD1 TRBV6-5 once TRBJ1-2
CSVGRGNEQFF TGCAGCGTTGGGCGGGGGAATGAGCAGTTCTTC TRBD2 TRBV29-1 NA TRBJ2-1
CASSIVTGYGYTF TGTGCCAGCAGTATTGTAACAGGGTATGGCTACACCTTC NA TRBV2 NA TRBJ1-2
CASSQDQGSTNTEAFF TGCGCCAGCAGCCAAGATCAGGGCAGCACGAACACTGAAGCTTTCTTT NA TRBV4-3 NA TRBJ1-1
CASSLVGGSTDTQYF TGTGCCAGCAGTTTAGTGGGGGGGAGCACAGATACGCAGTATTTT TRBD2 TRBV28 NA TRBJ2-3
CASSTNPGLTSYEQYF TGCGCCAGCAGCACCAATCCGGGACTCACATCCTACGAGCAGTACTTC NA TRBV4-1 NA TRBJ2-7
CASSLAGTTVYEQYF TGTGCCAGCAGCTTAGCGGGGACAACCGTCTACGAGCAGTACTTC NA TRBV7-9 NA TRBJ2-7
CASSLGTAMNTEAFF TGTGCCAGCAGCTTAGGTACAGCCATGAACACTGAAGCTTTCTTT NA TRBV13 NA TRBJ1-1
CASSLGTSGIGNEQFF TGTGCCAGCAGCTTAGGGACTAGCGGGATCGGGAATGAGCAGTTCTTC TRBD2 TRBV7-9 NA TRBJ2-1
CASSQDDRVTYEQYF TGCGCCAGCAGCCAAGATGACAGGGTTACCTACGAGCAGTACTTC TRBD1 TRBV4-1 NA TRBJ2-7
CASSPSAGVAYEQYF TGCGCCAGCAGCCCCTCAGCGGGAGTCGCCTACGAGCAGTACTTC TRBD2 TRBV4-1 NA TRBJ2-7
CSVEEGLGVYEQYF TGCAGCGTTGAAGAGGGGTTAGGGGTCTACGAGCAGTACTTC NA TRBV29-1 NA TRBJ2-7
CASSFRFSSYEQYF TGTGCCAGCAGCTTTCGGTTTAGCTCCTACGAGCAGTACTTC NA TRBV5-6 once TRBJ2-7
CASSLVSAGSKTGELFF TGTGCCAGCAGCTTAGTTTCCGCGGGGAGTAAAACCGGGGAGCTGTTTTTT NA TRBV7-9 NA TRBJ2-2
CASSIVGLADFYGANVLTF TGTGCCAGTAGTATAGTAGGCCTAGCGGACTTCTATGGGGCCAACGTCCTGACTTTC TRBD2 TRBV19 NA TRBJ2-6
CASSEPRLANEQFF TGTGCCAGCAGTGAACCGCGACTAGCCAATGAGCAGTTCTTC TRBD2 TRBV6-1 NA TRBJ2-1
CASSSRQGVYEQYF TGTGCCAGCAGCTCCCGACAGGGGGTGTACGAGCAGTACTTC TRBD1 TRBV7-2 few TRBJ2-7
CASSQSGDKGSSGNTIYF TGCGCCAGCAGTCAATCCGGGGACAAAGGGAGCTCTGGAAACACCATATATTTT NA TRBV23-1 NA TRBJ1-3
CASNGQTTDTQYF TGTGCCAGCAACGGACAGACAACAGATACGCAGTATTTT NA TRBV11-1 NA TRBJ2-3
CASSFRPTGNYGYTF TGTGCCAGCAGTTTTAGACCGACGGGAAACTATGGCTACACCTTC NA TRBV5-6 NA TRBJ1-2
CASRLAGANEQFF TGTGCCAGTAGACTAGCGGGAGCCAATGAGCAGTTCTTC TRBD2 TRBV2 once TRBJ2-1
CASTPEVSSYNEQFF TGTGCCAGCACTCCTGAGGTATCGTCCTACAATGAGCAGTTCTTC NA TRBV5-4 NA TRBJ2-1
CAIRPGTGVGQPQHF TGTGCCATCAGACCCGGGACAGGGGTAGGTCAGCCCCAGCATTTT TRBD1 TRBV10-3 NA TRBJ1-5
CASSLGDRVRQPQHF TGTGCCAGCAGTTTAGGGGACAGGGTCCGTCAGCCCCAGCATTTT TRBD1 TRBV28 NA TRBJ1-5
CASSFSGSFYEQYF TGTGCCAGCAGCTTTAGCGGGAGTTTTTACGAGCAGTACTTC TRBD2 TRBV7-2 NA TRBJ2-7
CASSQNARQGGTGELFF TGCGCCAGCAGCCAGAACGCTCGACAGGGGGGGACCGGGGAGCTGTTTTTT TRBD1 TRBV4-1 NA TRBJ2-2
CASSSKNEQFF TGTGCCAGTAGTAGTAAAAATGAGCAGTTCTTC NA TRBV19 NA TRBJ2-1
CSVKQGAGTEAFF TGCAGCGTTAAGCAGGGGGCCGGCACTGAAGCTTTCTTT TRBD1 TRBV29-1 NA TRBJ1-1
CASSVGQLSSGANVLTF TGTGCCAGCAGCGTGGGGCAGTTATCCTCTGGGGCCAACGTCCTGACTTTC NA TRBV9 NA TRBJ2-6
CASSQNTGHTEAFF TGTGCCAGCAGCCAAAACACAGGGCACACTGAAGCTTTCTTT NA TRBV4-2 NA TRBJ1-1
CASREEAGAGYEQYF TGTGCCAGCAGAGAGGAAGCGGGAGCGGGCTACGAGCAGTACTTC TRBD2 TRBV6-5 NA TRBJ2-7
CASSPDRGNYGYTF TGCGCCAGCAGCCCGGACAGGGGTAACTATGGCTACACCTTC TRBD1 TRBV5-1 NA TRBJ1-2